Included here is one TCR beta chain sequence, with context. Measured with immunoSEQ multiplex PCR; TCRdb has only the in-frame clones, and not every one. The sample consists of some 74,000 clones, around four fifths of them appearing once. The data originate from a study of blood T cell repertoires in COVID-19. Germline V gene sequence: CDR1 GTSNPN, CDR2 SVGIG (reference sequence). With 0 bases removed from V and 3 bases from J, the gap between germline ends came to 12 bases. The CDR3 is made up of 15 amino acids. This receptor was identified in a woman between 50 and 59 years old with acute or convalescent COVID-19. Sequenced input: peripheral blood. The rearrangement joins TRBV30 to TRBJ2-1; D gene uncertain. The CDR3 nucleotides are TGTGCCTGGAGTGTAGGTAGCTCCCGCTACAATGAGCAGTTCTTC. Protein product: CAWSVGSSRYNEQFF.